The clone carrying this T cell receptor (beta chain) was observed at least ten times. The antigen is not known. This sample is drawn from a study of graft-versus-host responses after intestinal transplantation. On the study more broadly: Recipients across the board were started on anti-thymocyte globulin induction, then kept on tacrolimus and steroids for two to three years.

This CDR3 comprises 13 residues. Germline CDR1 SGHVS, CDR2 FNYEAQ. With V trimmed by 1 base and J by 5 bases, 0 bases remained unmatched. The table came from immunoSEQ multiplex PCR; TCRdb's copy has only in-frame clones and leaves some out. This table has 85,000 to 100,000 clones, approximately 90% appearing once. Broader study findings: Among recipient marrow samples, GvH clones were found; some appeared first in ileum or blood. Early post-transplant HvG declines tracked with peak circulating GvH clone levels. High graft-versus-host to host-versus-graft clonal ratios were seen in allografts of patients with graft-donor T cell macrochimerism.

The source material was unstimulated CD4+ T cells sorted from spleen or lymph node cells, sampled before transplant. The clonotype comes from a human donor who was the organ donor for an intestinal transplant. The chain employs TRBV7-6 and TRBJ1-2; 8 bases line up with TRBD1. The CDR3 region has the DNA TGTGCCAGCAGCTTAGACAGGGGGTATGGCTACACCTTC. Its translation is CASSLDRGYGYTF. The full variable domain, rest sourced from reference TRBV7-6 and TRBJ1-2, is GAGVSQSPRYKVTKRGQDVALRCDPISGHVSLYWYRQALGQGPEFLTYFNYEAQQDKSGLPNDRFSAERPEGSISTLTIQRTEQRDSAMYRCASSLDRGYGYTFGSGTRLTVV.